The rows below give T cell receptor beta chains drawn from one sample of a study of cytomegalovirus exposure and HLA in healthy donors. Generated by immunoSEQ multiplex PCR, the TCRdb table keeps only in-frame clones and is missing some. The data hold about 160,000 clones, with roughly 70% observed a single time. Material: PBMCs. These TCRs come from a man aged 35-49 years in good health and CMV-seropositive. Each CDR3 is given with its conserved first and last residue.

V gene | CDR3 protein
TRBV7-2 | CASSPHTGYEQYF
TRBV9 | CASSAIGLNSGNTIYF
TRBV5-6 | CASITSGGADEQYF
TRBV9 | CASARTGRTGELFF
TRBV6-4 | CASSQEGGDTEAFF
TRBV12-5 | CASGLALMSEAFF
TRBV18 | CASSPGGWDGYTF
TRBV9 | CASSVDIGELFF
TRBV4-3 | CASSVDSYSYEQYF
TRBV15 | CATSRVPRGKNTEAFF
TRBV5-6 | CASSKGQTDEQYF
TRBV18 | CASSARQGAAGNTIYF
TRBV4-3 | CASSRGQSTDTQYF
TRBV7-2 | CASSLVIGGEAFF
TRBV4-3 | CASSPGARYQETQYF
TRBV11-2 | CASSATGGATETQYF
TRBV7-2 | CASSLGGSTGYPYEQYF
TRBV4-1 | CASSQGTVEETQYF
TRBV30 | CAWSVLGPGIIGAFF
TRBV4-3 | CASSPRTGANEKLFF
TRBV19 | CASSIEWRLGVYTF
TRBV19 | CASSIGRNTFGSYNSPLHF
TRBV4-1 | CASSTTAGPGTGELFF
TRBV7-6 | CASSLARGRGTDTQYF
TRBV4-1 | CASSHPGQSTEAFF
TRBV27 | CASKAGTGGEKLFF
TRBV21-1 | CASSASTQYF
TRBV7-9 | CASSQGAGKFTEAFF
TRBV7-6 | CASSLGQGINQPQHF
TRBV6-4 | CASSDSTSGGAGEQFF
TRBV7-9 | CASSLKLAQDTQYF
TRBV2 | CASNRLAGKETQYF
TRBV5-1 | CASSPYGTGLAGGLGEQFF
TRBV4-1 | CASSQDPEGGLGNTIYF
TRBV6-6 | CASSYTIRGDYGYTF
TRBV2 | CASRGYRGRTQPQHF
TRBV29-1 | CRWGRVGNYGYTF
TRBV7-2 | CASSREEGYEQYF
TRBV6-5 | CASSWGTGGTYEQYF
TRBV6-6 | CASSEIGRGTEAFF
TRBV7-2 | CASSLVPQRGGNSPLHF
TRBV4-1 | CASSQDPQRQEAFF
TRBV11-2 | CASSVVGAPYEQYF
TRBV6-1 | CASKLTGLWELFF
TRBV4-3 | CASSQTGGRGYTF
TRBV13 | CASSLAKPDTQYF
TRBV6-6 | CASSLSGGSNQPQHF
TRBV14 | CASSQGTGSNQPQHF
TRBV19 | CASSIGPGAYEQYF
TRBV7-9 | CASSSRRAKTDTQYF
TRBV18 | CASSPLGGANTGELFF
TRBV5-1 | CASSTWDSPGDTQYF
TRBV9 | CASSVSGGTYTGELFF
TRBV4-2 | CASSHDRTPTYEQYF
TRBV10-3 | CAISLAGGSSYEQYF